This record covers a single TCR beta chain. This sample is part of a study of blood T cell repertoires in COVID-19. Background on the study: Both acute and convalescent COVID-19 samples were obtained from the United States, Italy and Spain. PBMCs, B-cell-depleted T cells, or T cells provided the cDNA or gDNA that made up the material.

In the original processing: Amplified reference gene primers provided the basis for estimating nucleated cell counts. Clones were read by immunoSEQ multiplex PCR, and TCRdb kept only the in-frame ones, dropping some. For V, J and clone size, that table is used; D and trimming come from the DNA. Among some 140,000 clones listed, 84% were seen once. The CDR3 loop spans 14 amino acids. Germline V gives CDR1 MNHNY, CDR2 SVGAGI (reference sequence). V lost 6 bases, J lost 0 bases, and 10 bases lay in between. The TCR comes from a man between 60 and 75 years old with acute or convalescent COVID-19. The V gene is TRBV6-6, the J gene TRBJ2-3; D is undetermined. Source material: peripheral blood. CDR3 in amino acids: CASSPPVSTDTQYF. The CDR3 DNA sequence: TGTGCCAGCAGCCCCCCAGTTAGCACAGATACGCAGTATTTT.